A selection of T cell receptor beta chains follows, all from one sample in a study of response to subunit inactivated influenza vaccine. TCRdb redid the calling of the RT-PCR reads with MiXCR, one entry per CDR3 protein. The table has 750,000 to 850,000 distinct CDR3 sequences, under 20% seen once; the top ten hold approximately 11%. The material was PBMCs from blood, obtained more than 4 days after vaccination. These receptors all come from a man aged 50 to 60 who received an inactivated influenza vaccine. Each CDR3 is given with its conserved first and last residue. A D gene is named only where the DNA matches it firmly. Expanded clones are given a class, and other clones once, few, many or no size at all.

v_call: TRBV5-1
clone_size: many
d_call: TRBD1
j_call: TRBJ2-1
cdr3_nt: TGCGCCAGCAGCTTGGCTACAGGGGTCTACAATGAGCAGTTCTTC
cdr3_aa: CASSLATGVYNEQFF

v_call: TRBV7-8
clone_size: .
d_call: .
j_call: TRBJ2-5
cdr3_nt: TGTGCCGTACTCCCGCACGGGGGGCTGAAAGCGGAGACCCAGTACTTC
cdr3_aa: CAVLPHGGLKAETQYF

v_call: TRBV20-1
clone_size: few
d_call: TRBD2
j_call: TRBJ2-5
cdr3_nt: TGCAGTGCTCATCCGGGACTAGCGGGTGCAGAGACCCAGTACTTC
cdr3_aa: CSAHPGLAGAETQYF

v_call: TRBV29-1
clone_size: .
d_call: .
j_call: TRBJ2-1
cdr3_nt: TGCAGCATCAGGGAGACTTCTGAGCAGTTCTTC
cdr3_aa: CSIRETSEQFF

v_call: TRBV20-1
clone_size: many
d_call: .
j_call: TRBJ2-3
cdr3_nt: TGCAGTGCTAGTGGGGGTAGCCTCACAGATACGCAGTATTTT
cdr3_aa: CSASGGSLTDTQYF

v_call: TRBV4-3
clone_size: .
d_call: TRBD1
j_call: TRBJ2-7
cdr3_nt: TGCGCCAGCAGCCAAGCGACAGGGAACGAGCAGTACTTC
cdr3_aa: CASSQATGNEQYF

v_call: TRBV20-1
clone_size: .
d_call: .
j_call: TRBJ2-1
cdr3_nt: TGCAGTGCTAGACCCTGGGACAGGGGGCTAGCGGGAGGGCGAAAGTTCTTC
cdr3_aa: CSARPWDRGLAGGRKFF

v_call: TRBV6-5
clone_size: few
d_call: .
j_call: TRBJ1-1
cdr3_nt: TGTGCCAGCACTACGCCTGGCCGGGTAGCTTTCTTT
cdr3_aa: CASTTPGRVAFF

v_call: TRBV20-1
clone_size: .
d_call: TRBD1
j_call: TRBJ1-5
cdr3_nt: TGCAGTGCTAGCTCCCCTTACACTCGCGGGACAGCGAATCAGCCCCAGCATTTT
cdr3_aa: CSASSPYTRGTANQPQHF

v_call: TRBV20-1
clone_size: few
d_call: .
j_call: TRBJ2-3
cdr3_nt: TGCAGTGCTCCGTCGAGGTACACAGATACGCAGTATTTT
cdr3_aa: CSAPSRYTDTQYF

v_call: TRBV6-5
clone_size: many
d_call: .
j_call: TRBJ2-7
cdr3_nt: TGTGCCAGCAGTTACTCTTACGCTAGCTCCTACGAGCAGTACTTC
cdr3_aa: CASSYSYASSYEQYF

v_call: TRBV24-1
clone_size: few
d_call: .
j_call: TRBJ2-1
cdr3_nt: TGTGCCACCAGCCTTCCGGGACTCTTGAATGAGCAGTTCTTC
cdr3_aa: CATSLPGLLNEQFF

v_call: TRBV12-3/TRBV12-4
clone_size: many
d_call: TRBD2
j_call: TRBJ2-1
cdr3_nt: TGTGCCAGCCGCCGCTCTACTAGCGGGGGCGACAATGAGCAGTTCTTC
cdr3_aa: CASRRSTSGGDNEQFF

v_call: TRBV12-3/TRBV12-4
clone_size: many
d_call: .
j_call: TRBJ2-7
cdr3_nt: TGTGCCAGCAGTCCCCGACAGTCCTACGAGCAGTACTTC
cdr3_aa: CASSPRQSYEQYF

v_call: TRBV6-5
clone_size: .
d_call: .
j_call: TRBJ1-2
cdr3_nt: TGTGCCAGCAGTTACTCGATGTCGGCACCCGCCGGCTACACCTTC
cdr3_aa: CASSYSMSAPAGYTF

v_call: TRBV20-1
clone_size: few
d_call: .
j_call: TRBJ2-7
cdr3_nt: TGCAGTGCTAGAGATCTCGGGTGGGCAGGGAAGGACGAGCAGTACTTC
cdr3_aa: CSARDLGWAGKDEQYF

v_call: TRBV7-2
clone_size: .
d_call: .
j_call: TRBJ2-2
cdr3_nt: TGTGCCAGCAGCCCACAGAGGGGGTACACCGGGGAGCTGTTTTTT
cdr3_aa: CASSPQRGYTGELFF

v_call: TRBV6-5
clone_size: .
d_call: .
j_call: TRBJ1-2
cdr3_nt: TGTGCCAGCAGTTACTCGAGACTGGGCAACTATGGCTACACCTTC
cdr3_aa: CASSYSRLGNYGYTF

v_call: TRBV20-1
clone_size: many
d_call: TRBD1
j_call: TRBJ2-4
cdr3_nt: TGCAGTGCTAGACCTCGGACAGGGAGCGGGTCGACCAAAAACATTCAGTACTTC
cdr3_aa: CSARPRTGSGSTKNIQYF

v_call: TRBV28
clone_size: .
d_call: .
j_call: TRBJ2-1
cdr3_nt: TGTGCCAGCAGTTTAGCGTGGGCCATCCCGGGGAATGAGCAGTTCTTC
cdr3_aa: CASSLAWAIPGNEQFF

v_call: TRBV20-1
clone_size: .
d_call: .
j_call: TRBJ2-7
cdr3_nt: TGCAGTGCTAGAGTCGGGGACCTAGATTACGAGCAGTACTTC
cdr3_aa: CSARVGDLDYEQYF

v_call: TRBV20-1
clone_size: many
d_call: .
j_call: TRBJ2-3
cdr3_nt: TGCAGTGCCACCCCCAGCACAGATACGCAGTATTTT
cdr3_aa: CSATPSTDTQYF

v_call: TRBV14
clone_size: few
d_call: TRBD2
j_call: TRBJ2-1
cdr3_nt: TGTGCCAGCAGCCAGTCCGGGACTAAGAATGAGCAGTTCTTC
cdr3_aa: CASSQSGTKNEQFF

v_call: TRBV5-1
clone_size: .
d_call: .
j_call: TRBJ2-1
cdr3_nt: TGCGCCAGCAGCTTGGGAGACAACCTCAATGAGCAGTTCTTC
cdr3_aa: CASSLGDNLNEQFF

v_call: TRBV5-1
clone_size: .
d_call: .
j_call: TRBJ1-6
cdr3_nt: TGCGCCAGCAGCCTGGGACCGCTTAATTCACCCCTCCACTTT
cdr3_aa: CASSLGPLNSPLHF

v_call: TRBV4-2
clone_size: .
d_call: .
j_call: TRBJ2-2
cdr3_nt: TGTGCCAGCAGAACTACCACCGGGGAGCTGTTTTTT
cdr3_aa: CASRTTTGELFF

v_call: TRBV7-2
clone_size: few
d_call: .
j_call: TRBJ2-2
cdr3_nt: TGTGCCACTATGACGGTGGGGACCACCGGGGAGCTGTTTTTT
cdr3_aa: CATMTVGTTGELFF